The rows below give T cell receptor beta chains drawn from one sample of a study of cytomegalovirus exposure and HLA in healthy donors. Clones were sequenced by immunoSEQ multiplex PCR, and TCRdb holds only the in-frame ones, with some missing. The data hold roughly 56,000 clones, with about 92% observed a single time. Sequenced sample: PBMCs. The receptors were gathered from a man younger than 35 in good health and CMV-seronegative. CDR3s include the opening cysteine and the closing phenylalanine or tryptophan. Fields, in order: J gene, V gene, CDR3 protein.

TRBJ2-3,TRBV7-2,CASSSGTGTDTQYF
TRBJ2-3,TRBV11-2,CASSAGLAGAGTDTQYF
TRBJ2-7,TRBV6-1,CASSEGTGVYEQYF
TRBJ2-3,TRBV29-1,CSVRSGRAGVDTQYF
TRBJ2-3,TRBV10-3,CAISESGDFTDTQYF
TRBJ2-7,TRBV5-5,CASSLPLYEQYF
TRBJ2-5,TRBV29-1,CSVEVRVLAGKQETQYF
TRBJ2-4,TRBV5-8,CASSSLPGTGGAKNIQYF
TRBJ2-1,TRBV4-1,CASRDVLYNEQFF
TRBJ1-5,TRBV28,CASSLLGTGYQPQHF
TRBJ2-1,TRBV4-3,CASSVTGLARNEQFF
TRBJ2-1,TRBV5-1,CASRGQGVNEQFF
TRBJ1-3,TRBV28,CASRGEGFSGNTIYF
TRBJ2-1,TRBV4-3,CASSQVLAGESKGPYNEQFF
TRBJ2-1,TRBV14,CASSEGTSGVKASYNEQFF
TRBJ2-5,TRBV10-3,CAISEERGTQETQYF
TRBJ2-1,TRBV2,CASSPLAGGDNEQFF
TRBJ2-3,TRBV7-3,CASSLGIQGLTDTQYF
TRBJ2-5,TRBV6-1,CASSAPGVTQYF
TRBJ1-1,TRBV6-5,CVCGSRNTEAFF
TRBJ2-7,TRBV6-4,CASSEQGGSSYEQYF
TRBJ2-1,TRBV6-1,CASTLAGGSYNEQFF